Listed here are 25 T cell receptor beta chains from one sample, sequenced in a study of cytomegalovirus exposure and HLA in healthy donors. Vbeta (60) and Jbeta (13) primers were used in the PCR. The repertoire was sequenced with immunoSEQ multiplex PCR; TCRdb's copy has only in-frame clones and lacks some. The table includes about 200,000 clones, 70% to 90% detected once. Specimen: PBMCs. The origin of the receptors is a woman aged 25 to 45 in good health and CMV-seronegative.

This chain uses TRBV6-5 with TRBJ2-1; TRBD2 matches at 8 bases. The V gene end was trimmed by 8 bases and the J gene end by 2 bases; junction bases not matched to a gene: 8. The CDR3 covers 15 residues. Looked up from germline, CDR1 is MNHEY and CDR2 is SVGAGI. The CDR3 nucleotides read TGTGCCAGCTATGGCGGGGGGAAAACCTACAATGAGCAGTTCTTC. This codes for CASYGGGKTYNEQFF.

The V call is TRBV2, the J call TRBJ2-3; 7 nucleotides line up with TRBD2. The germline V gene has CDR1 SNHLY and CDR2 FYNNEI. V dropped 5 bases and J dropped 1; count of bases not matched to a gene: 0. The CDR3 has 13 amino acids. CDR3 in DNA: TGTGCCAGCAGTCTAGCGGGCACAGATACGCAGTATTTT. Protein: CASSLAGTDTQYF.

This clone was seen only once. This sequence joins TRBV5-4 and TRBJ2-2; perhaps TRBD2 as D (6 bases). The CDR3 has 16 amino acids. V dropped 3 bases and J dropped 1 base, with 13 bases sitting between them. The germline V gene has CDR1 SGHNT and CDR2 YYREEE (reference sequence). For the CDR3, the DNA is TGTGCCAGCAGCTCCGGACGACTAGAGAACACCGGGGAGCTGTTTTTT. Its translation: CASSSGRLENTGELFF.

This chain links TRBV6-5 with TRBJ2-2, with TRBD2 identical over 11 bases. This CDR3 region has 15 residues. The germline V gene has CDR1 MNHEY and CDR2 SVGAGI. The J segment lost 4 bases and the V segment lost 4 bases, leaving 2 bases of the junction unmatched. CDR3 loop: CASSFSGRATGELFF. In DNA, the CDR3 is TGTGCCAGCAGTTTTAGCGGGAGGGCCACCGGGGAGCTGTTTTTT.

CDR3 protein: CASSLIAGVLNEQFF. In DNA form, the CDR3 reads TGTGCCAGCTCACTAATAGCGGGAGTTCTGAATGAGCAGTTCTTC. The chain recombines TRBV18 with TRBJ2-1, with 9 bases lining up with TRBD2. The CDR3 totals 15 residues. V lost 4 bases to trimming and J lost 7 bases; unmatched junction nucleotides: 8. Looked up from germline, CDR1 is KGHSH and CDR2 is LQKENI.

The rearrangement links TRBV21-1 to TRBJ1-5. TRBV21-1 is listed as a pseudogene. The CDR3 consists of 21 residues. Written as DNA, the CDR3 is TGTGCCAGCAGCAAAGCGGAGGTGTGGAGGGAGGAAGGAATTGGCAATCAGCCCCAGCATTTT. As protein: CASSKAEVWREEGIGNQPQHF.

The J gene is TRBJ2-5, the V gene TRBV11-2; 7 nucleotides line up with TRBD1. V gave up 5 bases and J gave up 5 bases; unmatched junction bases: 14. The length of the CDR3 is 16 residues. The germline V gene has CDR1 SGHAT and CDR2 FQNNGV. The CDR3 loop is CASSPMYHRGQETQYF. CDR3 coding DNA: TGTGCCAGCAGCCCGATGTACCACAGGGGCCAGGAGACCCAGTACTTC.

Comments on this clone: An end of the junction does not agree with germline; a read error may underlie this. The sample holds other DNA sequences that translate to the same CDR3. The chain carries TRBV6-5 and TRBJ2-5, with D hard to call. Looked up from germline, CDR1 is MNHEY and CDR2 is SVGAGI. The CDR3 totals 12 residues. CDR3 sequence: CASSYYGEAQYF. In DNA, the CDR3 is TGTGCCAGCAGTTATTACGGAGAGGCCCAGTACTTC.

This clone was seen only once. The V call is TRBV7-8, the J call TRBJ2-5; TRBD1 aligns across 7 bases. Germline V CDR1 and CDR2: SGHVS, FQNEAQ. The CDR3 covers 15 residues. Germline trimming cut 3 bases from V and 3 bases from J; bases unmatched to any gene: 7. CDR3 DNA: TGTGCCAGCAGCTTGAACAGGGGTTCGGAAGAGACCCAGTACTTC. It codes for CASSLNRGSEETQYF.

The V gene is TRBV7-9, the J gene TRBJ2-1; TRBD2 might be the D (5 bases). V lost 2 bases, J lost 7 bases, and 9 bases lay in between. CDR3 length: 13 amino acids. CDR1 and CDR2 (germline): SEHNR, FQNEAQ (reference sequence). CDR3 loop: CASSLNGGNEQFF. CDR3 coding DNA: TGTGCCAGCAGCTTAAATGGCGGGAATGAGCAGTTCTTC.

This clone was seen a single time. This chain joins TRBV2 and TRBJ2-5; D is perhaps TRBD2 (5 bases). Germline V lookup: CDR1 SNHLY, CDR2 FYNNEI. V lost 1 base and J lost 0, with 9 bases in between. CDR3 length equals 15 residues. CDR3 bases: TGTGCCAGCAGTGAAGACGAGGGTTACCAAGAGACCCAGTACTTC. Amino acid sequence: CASSEDEGYQETQYF. Filled out from reference TRBV2 and TRBJ2-5, the complete variable domain reads EPEVTQTPSHQVTQMGQEVILRCVPISNHLYFYWYRQILGQKVEFLVSFYNNEISEKSEIFDDQFSVERPDGSNFTLKIRSTKLEDSAMYFCASSEDEGYQETQYFGPGTRLLVL.

This rearrangement joins TRBV11-3 to TRBJ1-2; weak D call: TRBD1 (6 bases). Looked up from germline, CDR1 is SGHNT and CDR2 is YENEEA. Trimming cost V 8 bases and J 8 bases, with 24 bases left between them. This CDR3 is 15 amino acids long. CDR3 bases: TGTGCCAGCTCTATCCGGGACACCTCTCCGGTAGGCTACACCTTC. Its translation: CASSIRDTSPVGYTF.

The V gene is TRBV5-1, the J gene TRBJ2-5, with a tentative D call TRBD1 (5 bases). The CDR3 is made up of 14 amino acids. V was shortened by 3 bases and J by 5 bases, with 14 bases between the two germline ends. CDR1 SGHRS and CDR2 YFSETQ come from the germline V gene. CDR3 nucleotides: TGCGCCAGCAGCTCGCAGGGAACCTACGAGACCCAGTACTTC. Protein: CASSSQGTYETQYF.

The gene calls are TRBV25-1 and TRBJ2-1; a possible D gene is TRBD1 (6 bases). V was clipped by 4 bases and J by 0 bases, with 10 bases between them. CDR3 length equals 15 residues. Germline CDR1 and CDR2: MGHDK and SYGVNS. Here the CDR3 reads CASSALDSSYNEQFF. The CDR3 DNA follows: TGTGCCAGCAGTGCCCTGGACAGCTCCTACAATGAGCAGTTCTTC.

This chain links TRBV28 with TRBJ1-1; 10 bases are a match to TRBD1. Looked up from germline, CDR1 is MDHEN and CDR2 is SYDVKM. V dropped 8 bases and J dropped 5; count of bases not matched to a gene: 14. The CDR3 spans 16 residues. CDR3 nucleotides: TGTGCCAGCTCTAATTTGAGCCCGGGACAGGGGACTGAAGCTTTCTTT. It codes for CASSNLSPGQGTEAFF.

The chain joins TRBV4-1 to TRBJ2-6, with D perhaps matching TRBD2 (6 bases). The CDR3 consists of 18 residues. V was shortened by 4 bases and J by 0 bases, with 16 bases between the two germline ends. Germline lookup yields CDR1 MGHRA and CDR2 YSYEKL. DNA for the CDR3: TGCGCCAGCAGCCTTCGGGGGACCGAGAACTCTGGGGCCAACGTCCTGACTTTC. Amino acids: CASSLRGTENSGANVLTF.

V and J are TRBV6-1 and TRBJ2-1; 8 bases line up with TRBD2. CDR1 MNHNS and CDR2 SASEGT come from the germline V gene. The trim removed 5 bases at V and 0 bases at J, leaving 3 bases unmatched. CDR3 length: 15 residues. The CDR3 reads CASSRLAISYNEQFF. DNA of the CDR3: TGTGCCAGCAGTCGACTAGCGATCTCCTACAATGAGCAGTTCTTC.

The chain combines TRBV5-1 with TRBJ2-1, with 9 bases fitting TRBD2. The ends lost 2 bases at V and 4 bases at J; junction bases unmatched: 4. The CDR3 covers 15 residues. CDR1 SGHRS and CDR2 YFSETQ come from the germline V gene. The CDR3 nucleotides read TGCGCCAGCAGCTTAGCGGGGGGAAATTACAATGAGCAGTTCTTC. Translation: CASSLAGGNYNEQFF.

The J gene is TRBJ2-2, the V gene TRBV5-1, with 13 bases aligning to TRBD2. The CDR3 is 17 amino acids. Germline CDR1 and CDR2: SGHRS and YFSETQ. V lost 4 bases to trimming and J lost 4 bases; unmatched junction nucleotides: 7. The CDR3 sequence: CASSLGLAGVRTGELFF. The CDR3 nucleotides are TGCGCCAGCAGCCTCGGACTAGCGGGAGTACGCACCGGGGAGCTGTTTTTT. The variable domain in full, completed from reference TRBV5-1 and TRBJ2-2, reads KAGVTQTPRYLIKTRGQQVTLSCSPISGHRSVSWYQQTPGQGLQFLFEYFSETQRNKGNFPGRFSGRQFSNSRSEMNVSTLELGDSALYLCASSLGLAGVRTGELFFGEGSRLTVL.

Comments on this clone: The sample has other DNA sequences that encode this CDR3 too. V usage is TRBV9 and J usage is TRBJ2-2; 9 nucleotides agree with TRBD2. The ends lost 0 bases at V and 4 bases at J; junction bases unmatched: 4. Per the germline V gene, CDR1 is SGDLS and CDR2 is YYNGEE. This CDR3 region has 16 residues. The CDR3 nucleotides read TGTGCCAGCAGCGTAGGAGCGGGAGGCAGCACCGGGGAGCTGTTTTTT. It translates to CASSVGAGGSTGELFF.

This chain connects TRBV7-8 to TRBJ2-1, with 14 bases lining up with TRBD2. Germline V gene data show CDR1 as SGHVS and CDR2 as FQNEAQ. The CDR3 spans 16 residues. The V and J ends lost 2 bases and 6 bases, in that order; junction bases with no gene match: 3. CDR3 sequence reads: CASSLLTSGRANEQFF. The CDR3, as DNA: TGTGCCAGCAGCTTACTGACTAGCGGGAGGGCCAATGAGCAGTTCTTC.

The chain has TRBV5-1 and TRBJ1-1; D ambiguous. Per the germline V gene, CDR1 is SGHRS and CDR2 is YFSETQ. Trimming removed 2 bases at V and 7 bases at J, with 12 bases between. CDR3 length: 13 amino acids. CDR3 in DNA: TGCGCCAGCAGCTTCGCGGGCGGAGTTGAAGCTTTCTTT. Protein product: CASSFAGGVEAFF. Looking up the rest from reference TRBV5-1 and TRBJ1-1 gives the full variable domain: KAGVTQTPRYLIKTRGQQVTLSCSPISGHRSVSWYQQTPGQGLQFLFEYFSETQRNKGNFPGRFSGRQFSNSRSEMNVSTLELGDSALYLCASSFAGGVEAFFGQGTRLTVV.

V and J are TRBV2 and TRBJ1-1, with 9 bases that match TRBD1. V gave up 6 bases and J gave up 6 bases; unmatched junction bases: 8. From germline, CDR1 is SNHLY and CDR2 FYNNEI. The CDR3 runs 14 residues. In nucleotides, the CDR3 is TGTGCCAGCAGCGAAAGGGACAGGGATGCTGAAGCTTTCTTT. Residues: CASSERDRDAEAFF.

The V call is TRBV2, the J call TRBJ2-7; TRBD1 matches at 9 bases. J gave up 0 bases and V 6 bases, and 9 bases lay outside the gene matches. In germline, CDR1 is SNHLY, CDR2 FYNNEI. The CDR3 loop spans 16 amino acids. The CDR3 reads CASRPSGTGLSYEQYF. The DNA for the CDR3 is TGTGCCAGCAGGCCGTCCGGGACAGGGCTCTCCTACGAGCAGTACTTC.

The chain recombines TRBV7-9 with TRBJ2-1; D is ambiguous. The CDR3 is made up of 13 amino acids. Germline CDR1 reads SEHNR; CDR2 reads FQNEAQ (reference sequence). V was clipped by 1 base and J by 4 bases, with 5 bases between them. The chain's CDR3 is CASSLDSYNEQFF. CDR3 sequence (DNA): TGTGCCAGCAGCTTAGACTCATACAATGAGCAGTTCTTC.